This T cell receptor (beta chain) was recorded in a study of blood T cell repertoires in COVID-19. Study summary: Material from acute and convalescent COVID-19 was sourced from the United States, Italy and Spain. Sources were T cells, B-cell-depleted T cells, or PBMCs; the material itself was cDNA or gDNA.

Germline-derived CDR1 and CDR2 are MNHEY and SVGAGI. The CDR3 has 12 residues. Trimming cost V 6 bases and J 4 bases; bases outside gene matches: 2. Sequenced by immunoSEQ multiplex PCR; TCRdb stores in-frame clones only, minus some. Among about 70,000 clones listed, roughly 86% were seen once. This sequence joins TRBV6-5 and TRBJ1-2, with 7 bases that match TRBD1. The sequence derives from a human donor in a cohort sampled during active COVID-19. The sample comprised peripheral blood. CDR3 loop: CASSPGGYGYTF. As DNA, the CDR3 is TGTGCCAGCAGCCCAGGGGGCTATGGCTACACCTTC.